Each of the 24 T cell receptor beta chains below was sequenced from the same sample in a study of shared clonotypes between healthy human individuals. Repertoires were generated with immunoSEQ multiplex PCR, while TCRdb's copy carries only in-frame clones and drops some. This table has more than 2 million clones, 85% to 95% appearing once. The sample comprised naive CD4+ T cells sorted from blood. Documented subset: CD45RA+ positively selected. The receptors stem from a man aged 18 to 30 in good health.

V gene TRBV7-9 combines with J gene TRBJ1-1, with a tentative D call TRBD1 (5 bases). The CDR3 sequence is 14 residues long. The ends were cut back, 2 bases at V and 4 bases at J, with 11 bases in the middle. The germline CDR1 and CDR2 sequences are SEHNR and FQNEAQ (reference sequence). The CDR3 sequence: CASSLSGVSTEAFF. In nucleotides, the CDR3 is TGTGCCAGCAGCTTATCGGGGGTGAGCACTGAAGCTTTCTTT.

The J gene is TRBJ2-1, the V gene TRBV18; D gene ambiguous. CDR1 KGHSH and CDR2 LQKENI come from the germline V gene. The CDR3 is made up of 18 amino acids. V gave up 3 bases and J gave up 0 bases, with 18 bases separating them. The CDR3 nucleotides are TGTGCCAGCTCACCTAATCGTGGAGCGAGTCGCTCCTACAATGAGCAGTTCTTC. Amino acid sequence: CASSPNRGASRSYNEQFF.

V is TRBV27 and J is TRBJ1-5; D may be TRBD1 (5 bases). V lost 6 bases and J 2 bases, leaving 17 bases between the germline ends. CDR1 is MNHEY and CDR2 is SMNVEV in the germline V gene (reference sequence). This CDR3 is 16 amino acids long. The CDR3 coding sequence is TGTGCCAGCAGCTTTGGGTGGGCGGGGGGCAATCAGCCCCAGCATTTT. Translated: CASSFGWAGGNQPQHF.

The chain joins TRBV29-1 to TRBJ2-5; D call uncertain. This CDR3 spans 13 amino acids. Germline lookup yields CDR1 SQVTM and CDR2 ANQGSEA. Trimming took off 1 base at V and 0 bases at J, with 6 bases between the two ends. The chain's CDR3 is CSVEGQDQETQYF. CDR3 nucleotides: TGCAGCGTTGAAGGCCAGGACCAAGAGACCCAGTACTTC.

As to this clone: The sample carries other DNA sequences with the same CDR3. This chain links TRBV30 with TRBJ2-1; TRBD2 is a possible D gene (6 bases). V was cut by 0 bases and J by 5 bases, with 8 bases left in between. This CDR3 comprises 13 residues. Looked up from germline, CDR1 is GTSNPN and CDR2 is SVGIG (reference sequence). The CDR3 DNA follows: TGTGCCTGGAGTGTAAGGAGGGACAATGAGCAGTTCTTC. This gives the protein CAWSVRRDNEQFF.

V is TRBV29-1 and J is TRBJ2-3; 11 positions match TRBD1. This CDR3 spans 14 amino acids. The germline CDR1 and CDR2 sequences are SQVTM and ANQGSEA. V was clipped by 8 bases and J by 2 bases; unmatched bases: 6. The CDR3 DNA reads TGCAGCTTCAGGGGACAGGGGGTCACAGATACGCAGTATTTT. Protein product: CSFRGQGVTDTQYF.

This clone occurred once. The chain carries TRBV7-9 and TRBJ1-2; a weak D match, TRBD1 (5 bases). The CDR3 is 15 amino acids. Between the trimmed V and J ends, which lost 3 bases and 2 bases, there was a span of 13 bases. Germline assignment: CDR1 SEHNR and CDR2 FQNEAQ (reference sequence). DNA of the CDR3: TGTGCCAGCAGCTTCCGGGGCCAAGTAAACTATGGCTACACCTTC. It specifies CASSFRGQVNYGYTF.

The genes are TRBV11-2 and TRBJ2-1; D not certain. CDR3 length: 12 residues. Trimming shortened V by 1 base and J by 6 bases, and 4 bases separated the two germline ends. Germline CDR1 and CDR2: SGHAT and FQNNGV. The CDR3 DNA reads TGTGCCAGCAGCTTAGTCAGCAATGAGCAGTTCTTC. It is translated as CASSLVSNEQFF.

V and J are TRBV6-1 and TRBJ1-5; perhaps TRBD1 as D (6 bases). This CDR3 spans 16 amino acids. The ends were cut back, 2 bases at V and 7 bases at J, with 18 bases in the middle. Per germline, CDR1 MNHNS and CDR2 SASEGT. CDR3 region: CASSELSGRGGQPQHF. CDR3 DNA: TGTGCCAGCAGTGAACTTTCGGGCAGGGGAGGGCAGCCCCAGCATTTT.

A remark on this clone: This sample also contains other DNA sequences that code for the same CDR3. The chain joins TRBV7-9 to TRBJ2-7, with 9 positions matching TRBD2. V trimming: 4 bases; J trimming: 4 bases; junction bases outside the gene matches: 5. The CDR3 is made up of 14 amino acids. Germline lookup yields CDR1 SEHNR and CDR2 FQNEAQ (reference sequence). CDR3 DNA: TGTGCCAGCAGCTCTGCGGGAGGGGAGTACGAGCAGTACTTC. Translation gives CASSSAGGEYEQYF.

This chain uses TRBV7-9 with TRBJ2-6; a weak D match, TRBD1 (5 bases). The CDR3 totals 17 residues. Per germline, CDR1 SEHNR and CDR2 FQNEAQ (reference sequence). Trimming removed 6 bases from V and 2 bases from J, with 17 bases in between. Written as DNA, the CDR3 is TGTGCCAGCAGACCCCCGCCTCAGGGCGCTGGGGCCAACGTCCTGACTTTC. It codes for CASRPPPQGAGANVLTF.

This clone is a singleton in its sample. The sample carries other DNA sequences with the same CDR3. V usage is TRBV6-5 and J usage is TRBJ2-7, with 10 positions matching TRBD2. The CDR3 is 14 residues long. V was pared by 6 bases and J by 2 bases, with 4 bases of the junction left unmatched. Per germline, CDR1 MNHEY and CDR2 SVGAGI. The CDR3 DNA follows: TGTGCCAGCAGCCGACTAGCGGGTGCCTACGAGCAGTACTTC. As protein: CASSRLAGAYEQYF.

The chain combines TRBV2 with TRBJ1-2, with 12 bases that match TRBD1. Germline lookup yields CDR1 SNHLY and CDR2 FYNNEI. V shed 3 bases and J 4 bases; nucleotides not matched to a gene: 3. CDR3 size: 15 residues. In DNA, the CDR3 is TGTGCCAGCAGTGAGGGGACAGGGGGCATCTATGGCTACACCTTC. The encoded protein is CASSEGTGGIYGYTF.

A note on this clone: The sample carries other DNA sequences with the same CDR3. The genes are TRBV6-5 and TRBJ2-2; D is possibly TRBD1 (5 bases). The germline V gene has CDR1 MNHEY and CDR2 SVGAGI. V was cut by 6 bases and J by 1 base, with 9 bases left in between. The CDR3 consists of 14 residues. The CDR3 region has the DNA TGTGCCAGCAGCCGCGACAGGAACACCGGGGAGCTGTTTTTT. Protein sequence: CASSRDRNTGELFF.

The DNA of the CDR3 is TGTGCCAGTAGGGAGCAGGGCCTCTATGGCTACACCTTC. As protein: CASREQGLYGYTF. The chain recombines TRBV19 with TRBJ1-2; D possibly corresponds to TRBD1 (5 bases). Germline CDR1 reads LNHDA; CDR2 reads SQIVND (reference sequence). Trimming removed 6 bases from V and 4 bases from J, with 12 bases in between. This CDR3 region has 13 residues.

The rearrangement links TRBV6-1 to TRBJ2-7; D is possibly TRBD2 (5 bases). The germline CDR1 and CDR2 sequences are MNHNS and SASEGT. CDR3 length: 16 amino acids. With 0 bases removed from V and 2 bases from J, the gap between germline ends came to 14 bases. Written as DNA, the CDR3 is TGTGCCAGCAGTGAAGCTCTCCGGACGGGAACCTACGAGCAGTACTTC. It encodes CASSEALRTGTYEQYF.

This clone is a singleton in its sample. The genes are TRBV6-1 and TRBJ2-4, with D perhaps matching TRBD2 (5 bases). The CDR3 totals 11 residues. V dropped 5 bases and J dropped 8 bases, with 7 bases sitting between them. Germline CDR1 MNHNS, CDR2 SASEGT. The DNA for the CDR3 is TGTGCCAGCAGTTTCGGGGACATTCAGTACTTC. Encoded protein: CASSFGDIQYF.

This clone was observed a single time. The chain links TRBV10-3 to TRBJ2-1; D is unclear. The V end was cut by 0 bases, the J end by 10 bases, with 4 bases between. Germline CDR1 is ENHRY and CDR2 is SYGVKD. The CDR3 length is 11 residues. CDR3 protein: CAISESTEQFF. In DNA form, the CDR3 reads TGTGCCATCAGTGAGTCGACCGAGCAGTTCTTC.

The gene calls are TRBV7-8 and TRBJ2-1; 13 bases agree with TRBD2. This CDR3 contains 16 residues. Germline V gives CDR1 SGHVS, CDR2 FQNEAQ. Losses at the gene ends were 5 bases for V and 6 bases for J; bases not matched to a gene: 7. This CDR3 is CASSIRTSGSFNEQFF. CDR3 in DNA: TGTGCCAGCAGCATCAGGACTAGCGGGAGCTTCAATGAGCAGTTCTTC.

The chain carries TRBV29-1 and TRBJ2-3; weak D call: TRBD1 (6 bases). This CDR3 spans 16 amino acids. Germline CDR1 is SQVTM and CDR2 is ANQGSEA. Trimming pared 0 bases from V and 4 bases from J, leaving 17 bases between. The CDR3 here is CSVEDRQGRAADTQYF. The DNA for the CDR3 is TGCAGCGTTGAAGATCGCCAGGGGCGAGCAGCAGATACGCAGTATTTT.

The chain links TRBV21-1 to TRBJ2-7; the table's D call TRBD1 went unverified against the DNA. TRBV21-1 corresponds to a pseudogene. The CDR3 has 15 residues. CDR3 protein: CASSNLGQGFYEQYF. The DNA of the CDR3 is TGTGCCAGCAGCAATCTCGGACAGGGTTTCTACGAGCAGTACTTC.

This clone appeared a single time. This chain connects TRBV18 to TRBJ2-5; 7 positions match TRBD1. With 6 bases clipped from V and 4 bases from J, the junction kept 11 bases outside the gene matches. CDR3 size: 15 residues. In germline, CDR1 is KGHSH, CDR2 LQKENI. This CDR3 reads CASSRQRQGGETQYF. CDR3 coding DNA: TGTGCCAGCTCCCGGCAAAGACAGGGCGGAGAGACCCAGTACTTC.

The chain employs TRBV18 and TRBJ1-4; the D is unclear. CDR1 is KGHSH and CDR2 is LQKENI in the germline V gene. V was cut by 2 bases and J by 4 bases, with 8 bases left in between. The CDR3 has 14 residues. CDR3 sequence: CASSPSKVNEKLFF. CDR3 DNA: TGTGCCAGCTCACCAAGTAAAGTTAATGAAAAACTGTTTTTT.

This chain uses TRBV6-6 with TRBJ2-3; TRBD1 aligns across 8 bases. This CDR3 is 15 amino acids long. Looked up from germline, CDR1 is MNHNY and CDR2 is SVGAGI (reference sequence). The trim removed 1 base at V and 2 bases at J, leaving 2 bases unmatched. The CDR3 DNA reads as TGTGCCAGCAGTTACTGGGACAGGCCCACAGATACGCAGTATTTT. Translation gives CASSYWDRPTDTQYF.